The subject of this entry is one T cell receptor (beta chain). The antigen is not known. This entry belongs to a study of cytomegalovirus exposure and HLA in healthy donors. Whole-study results and caveats: CMV serostatus alone was available as immune exposure information. It emerged from a later analysis that several of the most significant clusters appeared to be linked to common viral pathogens. It was confirmed in vitro that three of the CMV-associated chains were specific for CMV antigens.

PCR primers comprised 60 Vbeta and 13 Jbeta primers. Authors' analysis steps: There were 70 million to 95 million unique TCR beta chains by a later count, and 10 million to 12 million of them were shared. Only in-frame clones appear in the TCRdb table, and some are missing; sequencing was by immunoSEQ multiplex PCR. V, J and clone size are taken as reported in that table, and D and trimming were inferred from the DNA itself. The sample has 100,000 to 150,000 clones, about two thirds seen once. In germline, CDR1 is SGHRS, CDR2 YFSETQ. The CDR3 length is 16 residues. V lost 4 bases and J lost 0; bases outside the gene matches: 7.

The receptor's source is a woman in her sixties or seventies in good health and CMV-seropositive. The chain employs TRBV5-1 and TRBJ2-1; 7 nucleotides match TRBD2. Sequenced: PBMCs. The CDR3 loop reads CASSGLGSSSYNEQFF. The CDR3 nucleotides read TGCGCCAGCAGCGGACTAGGTTCAAGCTCCTACAATGAGCAGTTCTTC.